The T cell receptor beta chain under discussion was sequenced for a study of cytomegalovirus exposure and HLA in healthy donors. This table comes from immunoSEQ multiplex PCR, and its TCRdb copy is limited to in-frame clones, with some not included. This repertoire shows about 130,000 clones, approximately 82% found once; its top ten account for roughly 30%. Trimming cost V 6 bases and J 6 bases; bases outside gene matches: 4. The CDR3 totals 13 residues. The germline V gene has CDR1 ENHRY and CDR2 SYGVKD. Input material: PBMCs. The sequence came from a man aged 25 to 40 in good health and CMV-seropositive. The chain joins TRBV10-3 to TRBJ2-3, with TRBD1 matching 9 bases. This CDR3 is CAIRGGQGDTQYF. The CDR3 DNA reads TGTGCCATCAGGGGGGGACAGGGCGATACGCAGTATTTT.